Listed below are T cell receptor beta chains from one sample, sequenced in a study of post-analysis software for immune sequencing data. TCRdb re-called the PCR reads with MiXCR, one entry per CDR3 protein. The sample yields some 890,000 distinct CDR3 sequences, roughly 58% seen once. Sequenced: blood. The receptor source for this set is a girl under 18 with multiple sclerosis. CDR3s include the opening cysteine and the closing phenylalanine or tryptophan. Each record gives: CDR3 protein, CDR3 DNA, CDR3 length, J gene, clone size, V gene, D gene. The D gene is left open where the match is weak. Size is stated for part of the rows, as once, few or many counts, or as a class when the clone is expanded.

CDR3 protein: CASRSPPSTDTQYF; CDR3 DNA: TGTGCCAGCCGCTCTCCGCCTAGCACAGATACGCAGTATTTT; CDR3 length: 14; J gene: TRBJ2-3; clone size: .; V gene: TRBV6-6; D gene: .
CDR3 protein: CSADSIAGSTDTQYF; CDR3 DNA: TGCAGTGCTGACTCCATAGCGGGAAGCACAGATACGCAGTATTTT; CDR3 length: 15; J gene: TRBJ2-3; clone size: .; V gene: TRBV20-1; D gene: TRBD2
CDR3 protein: CASSPRTSGRAWGNEQFF; CDR3 DNA: TGTGCCAGCAGCCCTCGGACTAGCGGGAGGGCCTGGGGCAATGAGCAGTTCTTC; CDR3 length: 18; J gene: TRBJ2-1; clone size: .; V gene: TRBV9; D gene: TRBD2
CDR3 protein: CASSPRTEPYEQYF; CDR3 DNA: TGTGCCAGCTCACCGAGGACAGAGCCCTACGAGCAGTACTTC; CDR3 length: 14; J gene: TRBJ2-7; clone size: .; V gene: TRBV18; D gene: .
CDR3 protein: CASSAWDRERVTYEQYF; CDR3 DNA: TGTGCCAGCAGCGCGTGGGACAGGGAACGGGTCACCTACGAGCAGTACTTC; CDR3 length: 17; J gene: TRBJ2-7; clone size: .; V gene: TRBV5-5; D gene: TRBD1
CDR3 protein: CASNPSVAGVEQYF; CDR3 DNA: TGCGCCAGCAACCCTTCGGTAGCGGGGGTCGAGCAGTACTTC; CDR3 length: 14; J gene: TRBJ2-7; clone size: few; V gene: TRBV5-1; D gene: TRBD2
CDR3 protein: CSARVRQRETQYF; CDR3 DNA: TGCAGTGCTAGAGTGAGGCAGAGGGAGACCCAGTACTTC; CDR3 length: 13; J gene: TRBJ2-5; clone size: few; V gene: TRBV20-1; D gene: .
CDR3 protein: CASRRGQGAGDTQYF; CDR3 DNA: TGTGCCAGCAGACGGGGACAGGGGGCTGGAGATACGCAGTATTTT; CDR3 length: 15; J gene: TRBJ2-3; clone size: .; V gene: TRBV6-6; D gene: TRBD1
CDR3 protein: CASSLTRAGNEKLFF; CDR3 DNA: TGTGCCAGCAGCCTTACGAGGGCCGGTAATGAAAAACTGTTTTTT; CDR3 length: 15; J gene: TRBJ1-4; clone size: .; V gene: TRBV11-2; D gene: .
CDR3 protein: CASSSRDTESYEQYF; CDR3 DNA: TGTGCCAGCAGCTCCCGGGACACTGAATCCTACGAGCAGTACTTC; CDR3 length: 15; J gene: TRBJ2-7; clone size: once; V gene: TRBV11-2; D gene: .
CDR3 protein: CSVPRGANQETQYF; CDR3 DNA: TGCAGCGTTCCGCGGGGGGCCAACCAAGAGACCCAGTACTTC; CDR3 length: 14; J gene: TRBJ2-5; clone size: .; V gene: TRBV29-1; D gene: TRBD2
CDR3 protein: CSVWETRTGNEQFF; CDR3 DNA: TGCAGCGTTTGGGAGACTAGAACGGGCAATGAGCAGTTCTTC; CDR3 length: 14; J gene: TRBJ2-1; clone size: few; V gene: TRBV29-1; D gene: .
CDR3 protein: CAISPQGARGYTF; CDR3 DNA: TGTGCCATCAGCCCTCAGGGGGCGCGTGGCTACACCTTC; CDR3 length: 13; J gene: TRBJ1-2; clone size: .; V gene: TRBV10-3; D gene: TRBD1
CDR3 protein: CASSPPMVAGVHIQYF; CDR3 DNA: TGTGCCAGCAGTCCTCCCATGGTAGCGGGAGTTCACATTCAGTACTTC; CDR3 length: 16; J gene: TRBJ2-4; clone size: once; V gene: TRBV25-1; D gene: TRBD2
CDR3 protein: CASSPTRGLAGTTNEQFF; CDR3 DNA: TGCGCCAGCAGCCCGACGAGGGGACTAGCGGGAACAACCAATGAGCAGTTCTTC; CDR3 length: 18; J gene: TRBJ2-1; clone size: .; V gene: TRBV5-1; D gene: TRBD2
CDR3 protein: CSARPEGTIYNEQFF; CDR3 DNA: TGCAGTGCTAGACCCGAGGGGACGATCTACAATGAGCAGTTCTTC; CDR3 length: 15; J gene: TRBJ2-1; clone size: .; V gene: TRBV20-1; D gene: .
CDR3 protein: CASSPQSGQETQYF; CDR3 DNA: TGTGCCAGCAGCCCCCAGTCGGGACAAGAGACCCAGTACTTC; CDR3 length: 14; J gene: TRBJ2-5; clone size: .; V gene: TRBV7-2; D gene: .
CDR3 protein: CASSQNRQVEQYF; CDR3 DNA: TGTGCCAGCAGCCAAAATCGGCAGGTCGAACAGTACTTC; CDR3 length: 13; J gene: TRBJ2-5; clone size: .; V gene: TRBV3-1; D gene: .
CDR3 protein: CASTTPGQGYGYTF; CDR3 DNA: TGTGCCAGCACCACCCCAGGGCAGGGGTATGGCTACACCTTC; CDR3 length: 14; J gene: TRBJ1-2; clone size: .; V gene: TRBV2; D gene: .
CDR3 protein: CASRTRGVYEQYF; CDR3 DNA: TGTGCCAGCAGAACTCGAGGGGTTTACGAGCAGTACTTC; CDR3 length: 13; J gene: TRBJ2-7; clone size: .; V gene: TRBV27; D gene: .
CDR3 protein: CASSRLAGVNEQFF; CDR3 DNA: TGTGCCAGCTCAAGACTAGCGGGGGTCAATGAGCAGTTCTTC; CDR3 length: 14; J gene: TRBJ2-1; clone size: .; V gene: TRBV14; D gene: TRBD2
CDR3 protein: CAISRASNEQFF; CDR3 DNA: TGTGCCATCAGTCGGGCTAGCAATGAGCAGTTCTTC; CDR3 length: 12; J gene: TRBJ2-1; clone size: .; V gene: TRBV10-3; D gene: .
CDR3 protein: CSATPGRAYNSPLHF; CDR3 DNA: TGCAGTGCTACCCCGGGACGGGCCTATAATTCACCCCTCCACTTT; CDR3 length: 15; J gene: TRBJ1-6; clone size: .; V gene: TRBV20-1; D gene: .
CDR3 protein: CSVEGLAGRPWNEQFF; CDR3 DNA: TGCAGCGTTGAGGGACTAGCGGGGAGACCCTGGAATGAGCAGTTCTTC; CDR3 length: 16; J gene: TRBJ2-1; clone size: .; V gene: TRBV29-1; D gene: TRBD2
CDR3 protein: CSARDAGALYEQYF; CDR3 DNA: TGCAGTGCTAGAGATGCGGGGGCCCTCTACGAGCAGTACTTC; CDR3 length: 14; J gene: TRBJ2-7; clone size: .; V gene: TRBV20-1; D gene: .
CDR3 protein: CASSLVGRSGTQYF; CDR3 DNA: TGTGCCAGCAGCTTAGTGGGGCGATCTGGCACGCAGTATTTT; CDR3 length: 14; J gene: TRBJ2-3; clone size: few; V gene: TRBV7-2; D gene: .
CDR3 protein: CASSYYPGMALTYGYTF; CDR3 DNA: TGTGCCAGCAGTTACTATCCAGGGATGGCCCTCACCTATGGCTACACCTTC; CDR3 length: 17; J gene: TRBJ1-2; clone size: .; V gene: TRBV6-5; D gene: .
CDR3 protein: CASNSQGADGYTF; CDR3 DNA: TGTGCCAGCAACAGTCAGGGGGCAGATGGCTACACCTTC; CDR3 length: 13; J gene: TRBJ1-2; clone size: .; V gene: TRBV7-9; D gene: TRBD1
CDR3 protein: CASSPGQGSVWYGYTF; CDR3 DNA: TGTGCCAGCTCCCCTGGACAGGGGTCGGTATGGTATGGCTACACCTTC; CDR3 length: 16; J gene: TRBJ1-2; clone size: .; V gene: TRBV3-1; D gene: TRBD1
CDR3 protein: CASSLGRIFREGPNNEQFF; CDR3 DNA: TGTGCCAGCAGCCTCGGGCGCATTTTTCGGGAGGGCCCGAACAATGAGCAGTTCTTC; CDR3 length: 19; J gene: TRBJ2-1; clone size: .; V gene: TRBV7-9; D gene: TRBD2
CDR3 protein: CATSRPTSGNYEQYF; CDR3 DNA: TGTGCCACCAGCAGACCGACTAGCGGGAACTACGAGCAGTACTTC; CDR3 length: 15; J gene: TRBJ2-7; clone size: few; V gene: TRBV15; D gene: TRBD2